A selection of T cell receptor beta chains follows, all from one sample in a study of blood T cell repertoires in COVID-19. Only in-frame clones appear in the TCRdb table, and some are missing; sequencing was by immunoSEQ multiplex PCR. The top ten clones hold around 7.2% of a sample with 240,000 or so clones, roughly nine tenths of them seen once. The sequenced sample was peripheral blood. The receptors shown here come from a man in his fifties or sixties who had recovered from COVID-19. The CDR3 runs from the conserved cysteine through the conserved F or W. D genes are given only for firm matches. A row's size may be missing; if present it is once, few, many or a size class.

CASRTGTSRTGELFF | TGTGCCAGCAGGACCGGGACTAGCAGAACCGGGGAGCTGTTTTTT | TRBJ2-2 | TRBV6-5 | TRBD2 | -
CASSLGQAMNTEAFF | TGTGCCAGCAGCTTGGGACAGGCCATGAACACTGAAGCTTTCTTT | TRBJ1-1 | TRBV7-9 | TRBD1 | -
CASSIAVAGGAGGELFF | TGTGCCAGTAGTATAGCGGTCGCAGGGGGCGCCGGCGGGGAGCTGTTTTTT | TRBJ2-2 | TRBV19 | TRBD1 | -
CATSGTTGPQETQYF | TGTGCCACCAGTGGAACGACAGGGCCCCAAGAGACCCAGTACTTC | TRBJ2-5 | TRBV24-1 | TRBD1 | -
CASRGGAETQYF | TGTGCCAGCAGAGGGGGCGCAGAGACCCAGTACTTC | TRBJ2-5 | TRBV9 | TRBD1 | -
CASSPLAGGGEQFF | TGTGCCAGCAGTCCGTTAGCGGGGGGCGGTGAGCAGTTCTTC | TRBJ2-1 | TRBV27 | TRBD2 | once
CAWSSRGNTIYF | TGTGCCTGGAGTAGTAGGGGGAACACCATATATTTT | TRBJ1-3 | TRBV30 | - | -
CASSRTDFGVADTQYF | TGTGCCAGTAGTCGGACAGATTTTGGGGTAGCAGATACGCAGTATTTT | TRBJ2-3 | TRBV19 | - | few
CASSAGTGLSPLHF | TGTGCCAGTAGTGCCGGGACAGGACTTTCACCCCTCCACTTT | TRBJ1-6 | TRBV19 | TRBD1 | -
CASSLTGIYGYTF | TGTGCCAGCAGTTTAACGGGGATCTATGGCTACACCTTC | TRBJ1-2 | TRBV12-3/TRBV12-4 | - | -
CASSLKPQGEAFF | TGTGCCAGCAGCTTAAAGCCCCAGGGGGAAGCTTTCTTT | TRBJ1-1 | TRBV7-2 | - | many
CAWTPAGNSPLHF | TGTGCCTGGACTCCGGCCGGGAATTCACCCCTCCACTTT | TRBJ1-6 | TRBV30 | - | -
CASRGTGFYEQYF | TGTGCCAGCAGGGGGACAGGTTTCTACGAGCAGTACTTC | TRBJ2-7 | TRBV6-5 | TRBD1 | -
CASSTRQGSYSGNTIYF | TGTGCCAGCAGCACCCGACAGGGCTCCTACTCTGGAAACACCATATATTTT | TRBJ1-3 | TRBV13 | TRBD1 | -